The present T cell receptor beta chain was sequenced within a study of blood T cells in healthy people across ages. This clonotype was counted at least ten times. Antigen: not known. Study-wide results and limits: The long-lived group displayed more naive CD4+ cells, plus higher diversity, than the aged donors did.

Each sample had at least 7 million PBMCs isolated. The use of a sample-barcoded 5' primer and a J-beta primer mix characterized a second PCR of roughly 6 to 11 cycles. TCRdb fed the 5' RACE reads into MiXCR, producing one record per CDR3 protein. The sample shows fewer than 2,000,000 distinct CDR3 sequences, 39% of them seen only once. Between the trimmed V and J ends, which lost 2 bases and 2 bases, there was a span of 6 bases. CDR3 size: 13 residues. The chain has TRBV12-3 or TRBV12-4 and TRBJ1-2; D not resolved. The TCR originated in a human donor in good health. Specimen: blood. The CDR3 region has the DNA TGTGCCAGCAGTTTATTACAAAACTATGGCTACACCTTC. This gives the protein CASSLLQNYGYTF.